These 8 T cell receptor beta chains were all obtained from the same sample, sequenced in a study of stem cell transplantation in POMP-related autoinflammatory disease. Libraries were prepared by immunoSEQ multiplex PCR; TCRdb keeps only in-frame clonotypes and omits some of them. The sample has 68,000 or so clones, approximately 91% seen once; the top ten hold about 0.69%. The sequencing used CD4+ T cells from PBMCs, collected after stem cell transplantation. These receptors all come from a human patient with POMP-related autoinflammation and immune dysregulation (PRAID). Some T cells may be transferred from the graft donor.

V usage is TRBV29-1 and J usage is TRBJ1-2, with D possibly being TRBD1 (5 bases). From germline, CDR1 is SQVTM and CDR2 ANQGSEA. The CDR3 is made up of 13 amino acids. Trimming cost V 0 bases and J 4 bases, with 9 bases left between them. CDR3: CSVEDNRGYGYTF. CDR3 nucleotide sequence: TGCAGCGTTGAAGATAATAGGGGCTATGGCTACACCTTC. The full variable domain, completed using reference TRBV29-1 and TRBJ1-2, is SAVISQKPSRDICQRGTSLTIQCQVDSQVTMMFWYRQQPGQSLTLIATANQGSEATYESGFVIDKFPISRPNLTFSTLTVSNMSPEDSSIYLCSVEDNRGYGYTFGSGTRLTVV.

This rearrangement joins TRBV3-1 (or the pseudogene TRBV3-2) to TRBJ2-3; D is ambiguous. The germline V gene has CDR1 LGHDT and CDR2 YNNKEL (reference sequence). The CDR3 contains 16 residues. Trimming cost V 1 base and J 7 bases, with 18 bases left between them. CDR3 coding DNA: TGTGCCAGCAGCCAAGGAACCCACGTGGGCACCCATACGCAGTATTTT. This codes for CASSQGTHVGTHTQYF.

In this sample, this clone turned up a few times. CDR3 amino acids: CASSPPGGKTEAFF. The CDR3 DNA reads as TGTGCCAGCTCACCGCCAGGGGGTAAAACTGAAGCTTTCTTT. The V call is TRBV18, the J call TRBJ1-1; 7 positions agree with TRBD1. The CDR3 loop spans 14 amino acids. Germline assignment: CDR1 KGHSH and CDR2 LQKENI. The trim removed 3 bases at V and 5 bases at J, leaving 6 bases unmatched.

The chain has TRBV11-2 and TRBJ2-1, with TRBD1 matching over 9 bases. The CDR3 extends over 17 amino acids. From germline, CDR1 is SGHAT and CDR2 FQNNGV. V shed 4 bases and J 6 bases; nucleotides not matched to a gene: 13. CDR3 sequence (DNA): TGTGCCAGCAGCTCCGAAAATTCCGGGACAGGGCTCAATGAGCAGTTCTTC. Residues: CASSSENSGTGLNEQFF.

This chain links TRBV10-1 with TRBJ2-3, with TRBD2 as a possible D gene (6 bases). Trimming removed 2 bases at V and 4 bases at J, with 13 bases between. Germline V gene sequence: CDR1 WNHNN, CDR2 SYGVQD (reference sequence). The CDR3 is 15 amino acids. CDR3 protein: CASSERTDYADTQYF. Here the CDR3 DNA reads TGCGCCAGCAGTGAGCGGACGGACTACGCAGATACGCAGTATTTT.

CDR3 coding DNA: TGTGCCAGTAGTCCGACAGGGGTTCGCGGGGAGCTGTTTTTT. It yields the protein CASSPTGVRGELFF. This sequence joins TRBV19 and TRBJ2-2; 8 positions agree with TRBD1. With V trimmed by 5 bases and J by 7 bases, 6 bases remained unmatched. From germline, CDR1 is LNHDA and CDR2 SQIVND (reference sequence). The CDR3 loop spans 14 amino acids.

This clone was seen a handful of times. This chain connects TRBV5-4 to TRBJ2-5; 8 positions agree with TRBD1. The CDR3 spans 15 residues. J lost 5 bases, V lost 1 base, and 7 bases had no gene match. The germline gives CDR1 SGHNT, CDR2 YYREEE (reference sequence). The CDR3 nucleotides are TGTGCCAGCAGCTTGAGGCAGGGGGCCTATGAGACCCAGTACTTC. This sequence encodes CASSLRQGAYETQYF.

This clone was observed a few times. This sequence joins TRBV7-8 and TRBJ2-2, with a possible D match to TRBD1 (5 bases). CDR1 is SGHVS and CDR2 is FQNEAQ in the germline V gene. Trimming stripped 1 base from V and 0 bases from J, with 9 bases between. This CDR3 has 16 residues. The CDR3 DNA reads TGTGCCAGCAGCTTAGAGGCAGGGTCGAACACCGGGGAGCTGTTTTTT. Its protein product is CASSLEAGSNTGELFF.